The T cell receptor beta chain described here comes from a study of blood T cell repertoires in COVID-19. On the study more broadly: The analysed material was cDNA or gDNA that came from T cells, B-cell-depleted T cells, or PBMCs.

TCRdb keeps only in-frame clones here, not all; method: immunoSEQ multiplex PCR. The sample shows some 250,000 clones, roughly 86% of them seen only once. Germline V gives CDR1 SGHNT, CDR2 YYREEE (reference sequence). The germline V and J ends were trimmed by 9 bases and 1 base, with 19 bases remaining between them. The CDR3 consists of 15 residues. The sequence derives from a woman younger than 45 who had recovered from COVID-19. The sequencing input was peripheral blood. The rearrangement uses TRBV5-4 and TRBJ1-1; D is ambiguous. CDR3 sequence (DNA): TGTGCCACCATAAACGCAGCGAGGGCGAACACTGAAGCTTTCTTT. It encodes CATINAARANTEAFF.